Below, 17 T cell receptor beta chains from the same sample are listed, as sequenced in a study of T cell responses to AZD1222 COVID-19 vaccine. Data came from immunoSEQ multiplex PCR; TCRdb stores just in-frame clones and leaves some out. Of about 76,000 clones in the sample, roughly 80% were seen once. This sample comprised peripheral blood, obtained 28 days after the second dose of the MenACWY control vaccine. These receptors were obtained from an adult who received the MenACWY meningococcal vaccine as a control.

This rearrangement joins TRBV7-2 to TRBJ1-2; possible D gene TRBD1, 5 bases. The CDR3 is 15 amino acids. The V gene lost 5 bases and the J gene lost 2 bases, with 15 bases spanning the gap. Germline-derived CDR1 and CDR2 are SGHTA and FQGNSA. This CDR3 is CASSPFLAGNYGYTF. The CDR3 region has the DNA TGTGCCAGCAGCCCCTTCCTGGCAGGGAACTATGGCTACACCTTC.

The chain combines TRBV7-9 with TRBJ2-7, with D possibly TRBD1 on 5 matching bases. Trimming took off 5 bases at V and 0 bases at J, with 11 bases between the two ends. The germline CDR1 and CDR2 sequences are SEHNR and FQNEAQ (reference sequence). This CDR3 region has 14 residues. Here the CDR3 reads CASSPTGSSYEQYF. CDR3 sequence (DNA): TGTGCCAGCAGCCCCACAGGAAGCTCCTACGAGCAGTACTTC.

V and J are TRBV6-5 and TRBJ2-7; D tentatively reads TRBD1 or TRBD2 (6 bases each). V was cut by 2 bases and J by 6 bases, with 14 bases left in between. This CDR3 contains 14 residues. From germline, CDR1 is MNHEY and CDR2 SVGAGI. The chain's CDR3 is CASSYVGRGGEQYF. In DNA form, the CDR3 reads TGTGCCAGCAGTTACGTCGGCAGGGGAGGCGAGCAGTACTTC.

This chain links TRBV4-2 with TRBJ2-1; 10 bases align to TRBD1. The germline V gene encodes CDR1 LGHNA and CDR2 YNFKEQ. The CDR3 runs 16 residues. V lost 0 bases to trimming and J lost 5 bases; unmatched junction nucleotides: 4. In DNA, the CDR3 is TGTGCCAGCAGCCAAGATTGGGACAGGGGAAACAATGAGCAGTTCTTC. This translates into CASSQDWDRGNNEQFF.

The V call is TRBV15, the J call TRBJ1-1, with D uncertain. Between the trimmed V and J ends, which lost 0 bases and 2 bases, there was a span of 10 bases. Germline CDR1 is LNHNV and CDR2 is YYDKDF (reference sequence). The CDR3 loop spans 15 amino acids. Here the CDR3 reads CATSRESLRNTEAFF. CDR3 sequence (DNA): TGTGCCACCAGCAGAGAGAGCCTTAGAAACACTGAAGCTTTCTTT.

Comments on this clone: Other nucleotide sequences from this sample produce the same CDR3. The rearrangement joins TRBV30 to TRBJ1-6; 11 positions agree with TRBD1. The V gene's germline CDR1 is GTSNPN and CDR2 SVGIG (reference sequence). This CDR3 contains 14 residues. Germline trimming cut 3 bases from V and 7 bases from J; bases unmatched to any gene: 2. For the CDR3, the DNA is TGTGCCTGGAGCCGGGACAGGGGGAATTCACCCCTCCACTTT. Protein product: CAWSRDRGNSPLHF.

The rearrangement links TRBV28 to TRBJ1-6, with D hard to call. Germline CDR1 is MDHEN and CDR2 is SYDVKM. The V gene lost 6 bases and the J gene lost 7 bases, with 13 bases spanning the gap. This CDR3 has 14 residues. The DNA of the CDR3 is TGTGCCAGCAGGCCTACAGTGTGGAATTCACCCCTCCACTTT. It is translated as CASRPTVWNSPLHF.

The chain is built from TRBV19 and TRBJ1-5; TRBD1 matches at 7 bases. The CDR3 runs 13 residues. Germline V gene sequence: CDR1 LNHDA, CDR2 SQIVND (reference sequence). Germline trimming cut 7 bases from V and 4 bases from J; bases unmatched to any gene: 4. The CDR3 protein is CASTRDRNQPQHF. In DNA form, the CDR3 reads TGTGCCAGTACCCGGGACAGAAATCAGCCCCAGCATTTT.

The chain's CDR3 is CASRRDRGSTEAFF. The CDR3 DNA sequence: TGTGCCAGCAGGAGGGACAGGGGCAGCACTGAAGCTTTCTTT. V is TRBV6-5 and J is TRBJ1-1; 10 positions agree with TRBD1. CDR3 size: 14 residues. Germline values: CDR1 MNHEY, CDR2 SVGAGI. J lost 4 bases, V lost 6 bases, and 5 bases had no gene match.

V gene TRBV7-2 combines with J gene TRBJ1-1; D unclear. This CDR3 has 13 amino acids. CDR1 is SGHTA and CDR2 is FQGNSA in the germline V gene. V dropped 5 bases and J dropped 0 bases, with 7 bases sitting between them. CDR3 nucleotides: TGTGCCAGCAGCCCCCTAATGAACACTGAAGCTTTCTTT. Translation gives CASSPLMNTEAFF.

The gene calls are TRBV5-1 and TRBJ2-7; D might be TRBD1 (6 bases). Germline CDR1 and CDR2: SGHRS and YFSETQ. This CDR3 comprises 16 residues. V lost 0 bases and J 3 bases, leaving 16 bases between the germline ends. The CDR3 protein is CASSLARGVNFYEQYF. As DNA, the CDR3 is TGCGCCAGCAGCTTGGCCAGGGGCGTAAATTTCTACGAGCAGTACTTC. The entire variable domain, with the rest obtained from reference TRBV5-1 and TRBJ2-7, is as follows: KAGVTQTPRYLIKTRGQQVTLSCSPISGHRSVSWYQQTPGQGLQFLFEYFSETQRNKGNFPGRFSGRQFSNSRSEMNVSTLELGDSALYLCASSLARGVNFYEQYFGPGTRLTVT.

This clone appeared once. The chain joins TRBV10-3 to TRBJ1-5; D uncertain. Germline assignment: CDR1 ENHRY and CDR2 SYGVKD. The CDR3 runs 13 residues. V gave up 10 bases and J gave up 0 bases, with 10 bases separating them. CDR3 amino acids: CATAVRSNQPQHF. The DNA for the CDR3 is TGTGCCACCGCGGTTCGTAGCAATCAGCCCCAGCATTTT.

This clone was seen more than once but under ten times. The CDR3 loop reads CASSRIGDTEAFF. CDR3 sequence (DNA): TGTGCCAGCAGCCGGATTGGGGACACTGAAGCTTTCTTT. The V and J genes are TRBV12-3 or TRBV12-4 and TRBJ1-1, with D unclear. V dropped 6 bases and J dropped 3 bases, with 11 bases sitting between them. There are 13 residues in the CDR3.

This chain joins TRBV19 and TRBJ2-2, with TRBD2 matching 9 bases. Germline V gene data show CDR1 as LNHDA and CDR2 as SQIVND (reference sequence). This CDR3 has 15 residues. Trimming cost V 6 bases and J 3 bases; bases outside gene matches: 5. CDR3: CASRHRTSDTGELFF. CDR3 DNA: TGTGCCAGTAGGCACCGGACTAGCGACACCGGGGAGCTGTTTTTT. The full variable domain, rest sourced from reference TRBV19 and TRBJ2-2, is DGGITQSPKYLFRKEGQNVTLSCEQNLNHDAMYWYRQDPGQGLRLIYYSQIVNDFQKGDIAEGYSVSREKKESFPLTVTSAQKNPTAFYLCASRHRTSDTGELFFGEGSRLTVL.

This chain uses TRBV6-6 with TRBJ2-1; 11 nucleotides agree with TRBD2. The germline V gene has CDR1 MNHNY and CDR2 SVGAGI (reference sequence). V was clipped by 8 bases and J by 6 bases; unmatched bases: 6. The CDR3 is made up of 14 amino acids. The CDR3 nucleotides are TGTGCCAGCGAAACCGGGACTAGCGGCAATGAGCAGTTCTTC. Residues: CASETGTSGNEQFF.

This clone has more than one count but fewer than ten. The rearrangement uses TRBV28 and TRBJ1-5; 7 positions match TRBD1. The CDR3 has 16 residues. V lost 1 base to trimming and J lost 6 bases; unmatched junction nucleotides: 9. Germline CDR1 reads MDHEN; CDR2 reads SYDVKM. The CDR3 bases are TGTGCCAGCAGTTTATCTTATCGCAGGGGGGGTCAGCCCCAGCATTTT. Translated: CASSLSYRRGGQPQHF.

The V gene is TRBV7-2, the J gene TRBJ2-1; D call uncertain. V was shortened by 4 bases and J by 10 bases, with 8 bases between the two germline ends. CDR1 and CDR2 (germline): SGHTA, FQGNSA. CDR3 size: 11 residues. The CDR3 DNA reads TGTGCCAGCAGCTCGTTGTCAGAGCAGTTCTTC. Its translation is CASSSLSEQFF.